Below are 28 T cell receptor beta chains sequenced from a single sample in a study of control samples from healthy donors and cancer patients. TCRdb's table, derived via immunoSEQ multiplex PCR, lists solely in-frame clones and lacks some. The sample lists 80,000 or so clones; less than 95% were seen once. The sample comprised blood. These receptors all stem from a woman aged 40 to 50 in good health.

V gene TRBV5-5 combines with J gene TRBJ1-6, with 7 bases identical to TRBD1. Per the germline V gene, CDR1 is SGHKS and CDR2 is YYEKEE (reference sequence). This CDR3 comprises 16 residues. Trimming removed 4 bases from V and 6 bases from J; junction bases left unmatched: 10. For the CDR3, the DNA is TGTGCCAGCAGCATCAACAGGGGAAGGGGTAATTCACCCCTCCACTTT. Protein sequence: CASSINRGRGNSPLHF. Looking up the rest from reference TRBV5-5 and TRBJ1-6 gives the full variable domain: DAGVTQSPTHLIKTRGQQVTLRCSPISGHKSVSWYQQVLGQGPQFIFQYYEKEERGRGNFPDRFSARQFPNYSSELNVNALLLGDSALYLCASSINRGRGNSPLHFGNGTRLTVT.

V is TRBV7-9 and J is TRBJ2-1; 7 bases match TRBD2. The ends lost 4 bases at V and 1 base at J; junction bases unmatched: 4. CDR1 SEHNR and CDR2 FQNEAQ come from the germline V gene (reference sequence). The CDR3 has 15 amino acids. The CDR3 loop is CASSSTSDSYNEQFF. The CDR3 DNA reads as TGTGCCAGCAGCTCAACTAGCGATTCCTACAATGAGCAGTTCTTC.

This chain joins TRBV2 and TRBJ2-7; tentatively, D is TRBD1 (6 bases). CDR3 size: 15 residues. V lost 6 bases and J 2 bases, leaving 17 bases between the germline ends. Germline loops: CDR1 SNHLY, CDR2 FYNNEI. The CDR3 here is CASRPRQAPPYEQYF. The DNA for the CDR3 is TGTGCCAGCAGACCTAGACAGGCCCCCCCCTACGAGCAGTACTTC.

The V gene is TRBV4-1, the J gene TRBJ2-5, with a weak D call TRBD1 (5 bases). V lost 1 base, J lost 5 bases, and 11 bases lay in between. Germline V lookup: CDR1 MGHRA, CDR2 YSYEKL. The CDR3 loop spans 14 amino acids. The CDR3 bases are TGCGCCAGCAGCCAAGTAGCAGGGTTGGAGACCCAGTACTTC. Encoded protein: CASSQVAGLETQYF.

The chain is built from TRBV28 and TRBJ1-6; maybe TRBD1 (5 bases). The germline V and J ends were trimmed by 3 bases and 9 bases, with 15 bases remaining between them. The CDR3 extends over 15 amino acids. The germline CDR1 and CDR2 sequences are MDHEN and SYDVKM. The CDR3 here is CASSFRDHVSSPLHF. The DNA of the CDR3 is TGTGCCAGCAGTTTCAGGGATCATGTCAGTTCACCCCTCCACTTT.

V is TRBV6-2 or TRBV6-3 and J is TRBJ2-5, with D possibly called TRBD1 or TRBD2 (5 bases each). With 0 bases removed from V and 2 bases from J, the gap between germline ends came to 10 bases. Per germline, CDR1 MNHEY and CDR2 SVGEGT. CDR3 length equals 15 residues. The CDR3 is CASSYSWGRQETQYF. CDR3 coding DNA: TGTGCCAGCAGTTACTCGTGGGGGAGACAAGAGACCCAGTACTTC.

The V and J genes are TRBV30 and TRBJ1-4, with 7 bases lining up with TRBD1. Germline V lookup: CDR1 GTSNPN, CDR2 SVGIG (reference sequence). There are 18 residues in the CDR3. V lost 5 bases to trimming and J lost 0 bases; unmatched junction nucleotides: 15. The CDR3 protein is CAWVSTQGPGPTNEKLFF. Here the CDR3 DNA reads TGTGCCTGGGTTTCCACACAGGGGCCGGGTCCAACTAATGAAAAACTGTTTTTT.

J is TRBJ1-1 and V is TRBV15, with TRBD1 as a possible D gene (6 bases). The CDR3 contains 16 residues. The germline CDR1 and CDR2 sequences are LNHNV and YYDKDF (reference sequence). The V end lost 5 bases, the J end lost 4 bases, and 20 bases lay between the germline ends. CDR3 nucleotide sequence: TGTGCCACCAGCCCCCGGTTCAGGGGTTGGAGCACTGAAGCTTTCTTT. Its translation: CATSPRFRGWSTEAFF.

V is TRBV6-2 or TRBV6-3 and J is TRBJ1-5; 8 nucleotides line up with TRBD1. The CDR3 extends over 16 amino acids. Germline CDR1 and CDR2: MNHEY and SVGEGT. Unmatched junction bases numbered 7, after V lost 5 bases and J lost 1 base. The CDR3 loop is CASSQDRARSNQPQHF. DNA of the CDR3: TGTGCCAGCAGTCAGGACAGGGCTAGAAGCAATCAGCCCCAGCATTTT.

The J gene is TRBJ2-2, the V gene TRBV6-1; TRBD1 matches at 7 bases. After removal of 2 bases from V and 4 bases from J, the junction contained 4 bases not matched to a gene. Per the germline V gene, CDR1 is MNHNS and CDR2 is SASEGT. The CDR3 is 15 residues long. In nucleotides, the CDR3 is TGTGCCAGCAGTGAACAGTCAGGGGGCACCGGGGAGCTGTTTTTT. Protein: CASSEQSGGTGELFF.

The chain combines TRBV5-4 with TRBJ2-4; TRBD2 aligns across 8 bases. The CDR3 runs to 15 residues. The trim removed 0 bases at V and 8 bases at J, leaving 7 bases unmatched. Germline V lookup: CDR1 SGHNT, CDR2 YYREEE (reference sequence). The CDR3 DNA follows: TGTGCCAGCAGCTTGGAGGCTAGCGGGCGTGACATTCAGTACTTC. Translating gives CASSLEASGRDIQYF.

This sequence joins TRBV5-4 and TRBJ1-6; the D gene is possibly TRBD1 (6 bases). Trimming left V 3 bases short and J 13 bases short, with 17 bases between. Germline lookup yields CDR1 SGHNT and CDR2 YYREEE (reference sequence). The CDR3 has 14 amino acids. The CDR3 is CASSSPGAPFPLHF. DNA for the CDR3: TGTGCCAGCAGCTCCCCAGGGGCCCCCTTCCCCCTCCACTTT.

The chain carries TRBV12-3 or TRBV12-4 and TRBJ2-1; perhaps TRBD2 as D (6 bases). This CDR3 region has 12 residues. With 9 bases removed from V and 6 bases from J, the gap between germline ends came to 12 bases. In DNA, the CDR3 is TGTGCCAGTCGGGAGTCTAGCAATGAGCAGTTCTTC. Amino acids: CASRESSNEQFF.

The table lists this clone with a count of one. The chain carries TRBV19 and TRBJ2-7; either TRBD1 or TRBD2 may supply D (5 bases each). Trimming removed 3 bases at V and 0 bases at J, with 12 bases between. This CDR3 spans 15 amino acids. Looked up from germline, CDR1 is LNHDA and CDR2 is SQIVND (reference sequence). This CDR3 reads CASSIDPGRSYEQYF. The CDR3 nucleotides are TGTGCCAGTAGTATCGACCCGGGGCGCTCCTACGAGCAGTACTTC.

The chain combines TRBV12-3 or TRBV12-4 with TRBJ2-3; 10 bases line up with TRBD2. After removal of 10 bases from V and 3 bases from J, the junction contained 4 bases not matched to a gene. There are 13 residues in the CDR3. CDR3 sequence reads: CAIRLAGTDTQYF. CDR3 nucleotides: TGTGCCATCCGACTAGCGGGTACAGATACGCAGTATTTT.

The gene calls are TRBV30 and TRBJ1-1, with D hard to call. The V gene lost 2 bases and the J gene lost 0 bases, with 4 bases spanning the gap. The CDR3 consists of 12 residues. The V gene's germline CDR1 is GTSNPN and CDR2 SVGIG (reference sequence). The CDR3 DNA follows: TGTGCCTGGAGTCGGGTGAACACTGAAGCTTTCTTT. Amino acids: CAWSRVNTEAFF.

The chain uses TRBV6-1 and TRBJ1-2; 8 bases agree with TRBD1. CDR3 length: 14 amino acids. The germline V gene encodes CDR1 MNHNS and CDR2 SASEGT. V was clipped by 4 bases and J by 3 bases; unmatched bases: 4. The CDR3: CASSVQQGDYGYTF. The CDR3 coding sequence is TGTGCCAGCAGTGTCCAACAGGGGGACTATGGCTACACCTTC.

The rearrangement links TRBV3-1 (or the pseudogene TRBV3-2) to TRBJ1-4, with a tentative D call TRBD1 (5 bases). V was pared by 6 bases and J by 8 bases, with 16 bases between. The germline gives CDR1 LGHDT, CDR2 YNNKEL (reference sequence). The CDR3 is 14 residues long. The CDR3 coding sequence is TGTGCCAGCAGACCAAATGTCGGGGGGGAAAAACTGTTTTTT. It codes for CASRPNVGGEKLFF.

The CDR3 region is CASSLYNWTSGTYEQYF. CDR3 in DNA: TGTGCCAGCAGTCTATACAACTGGACTAGCGGAACCTACGAGCAGTACTTC. The V gene is TRBV3-1 (or the pseudogene TRBV3-2), the J gene TRBJ2-7; 10 bases fit TRBD2. Germline V CDR1 and CDR2: LGHDT, YNNKEL (reference sequence). Unmatched junction bases numbered 13, after V lost 6 bases and J lost 2 bases. The CDR3 loop spans 17 amino acids.

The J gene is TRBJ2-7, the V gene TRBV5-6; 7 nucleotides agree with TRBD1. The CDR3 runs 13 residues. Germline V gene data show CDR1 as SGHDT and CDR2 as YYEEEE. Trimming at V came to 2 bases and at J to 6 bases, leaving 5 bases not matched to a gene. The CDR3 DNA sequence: TGTGCCAGCAGCTTCTCCGGGACAGTCGAGCAGTACTTC. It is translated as CASSFSGTVEQYF. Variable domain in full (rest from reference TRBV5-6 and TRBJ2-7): DAGVTQSPTHLIKTRGQQVTLRCSPKSGHDTVSWYQQALGQGPQFIFQYYEEEERQRGNFPDRFSGHQFPNYSSELNVNALLLGDSALYLCASSFSGTVEQYFGPGTRLTVT.

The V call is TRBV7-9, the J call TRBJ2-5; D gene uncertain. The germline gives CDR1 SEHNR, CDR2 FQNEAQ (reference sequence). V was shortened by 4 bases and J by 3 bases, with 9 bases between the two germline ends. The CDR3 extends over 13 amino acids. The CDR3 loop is CASSSGSKETQYF. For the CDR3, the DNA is TGTGCCAGCAGCTCCGGGTCAAAAGAGACCCAGTACTTC.

CDR3 sequence (DNA): TGTGCCAGCAGTTGGGGCGACGGGGCCGATTACGAGCAGTACTTC. Its translation is CASSWGDGADYEQYF. This sequence joins TRBV6-5 and TRBJ2-7; D assignment may be TRBD1 or TRBD2 (5 bases each). The V gene's germline CDR1 is MNHEY and CDR2 SVGAGI. The CDR3 runs to 15 residues. V was clipped by 4 bases and J by 4 bases, with 17 bases between them.

CDR3 region: CATGEAFF. The CDR3, as DNA: TGTGCGACAGGGGAAGCTTTCTTT. V is TRBV19 and J is TRBJ1-1, with 7 bases lining up with TRBD1. The CDR3 is 8 residues long. Germline CDR1 reads LNHDA; CDR2 reads SQIVND (reference sequence).

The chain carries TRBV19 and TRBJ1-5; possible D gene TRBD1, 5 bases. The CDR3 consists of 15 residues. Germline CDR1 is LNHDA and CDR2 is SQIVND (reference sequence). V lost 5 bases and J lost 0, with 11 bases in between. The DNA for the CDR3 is TGTGCCAGTAGTCGGGACGCCTATAGCAATCAGCCCCAGCATTTT. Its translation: CASSRDAYSNQPQHF.

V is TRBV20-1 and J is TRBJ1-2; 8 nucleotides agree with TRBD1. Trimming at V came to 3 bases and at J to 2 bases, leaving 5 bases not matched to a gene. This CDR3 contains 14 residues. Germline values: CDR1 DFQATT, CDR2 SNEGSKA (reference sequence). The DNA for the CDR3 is TGCAGTGCTAGTAGGGCAGGGGGCAACTATGGCTACACCTTC. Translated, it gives CSASRAGGNYGYTF.

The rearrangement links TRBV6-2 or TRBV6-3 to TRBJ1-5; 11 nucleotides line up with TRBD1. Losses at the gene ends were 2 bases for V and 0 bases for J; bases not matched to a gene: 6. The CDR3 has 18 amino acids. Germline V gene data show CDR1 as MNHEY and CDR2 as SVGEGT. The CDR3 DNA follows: TGTGCCAGCAGTTACCCCATGGACAGGGGGCATAGCAATCAGCCCCAGCATTTT. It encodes CASSYPMDRGHSNQPQHF.

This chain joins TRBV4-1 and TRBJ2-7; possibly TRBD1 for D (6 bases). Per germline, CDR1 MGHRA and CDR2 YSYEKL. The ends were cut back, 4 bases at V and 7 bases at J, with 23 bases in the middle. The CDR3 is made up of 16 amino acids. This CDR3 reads CASSLSIGQTSREQYF. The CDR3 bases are TGCGCCAGCAGCCTTTCTATCGGACAGACCTCTAGGGAGCAGTACTTC.

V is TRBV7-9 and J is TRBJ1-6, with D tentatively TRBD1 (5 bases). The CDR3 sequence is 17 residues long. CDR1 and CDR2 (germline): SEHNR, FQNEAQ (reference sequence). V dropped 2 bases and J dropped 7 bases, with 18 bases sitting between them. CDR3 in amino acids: CASSLLRLGNRNSPLHF. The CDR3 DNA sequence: TGTGCCAGCAGCTTACTCCGACTAGGAAACAGGAATTCACCCCTCCACTTT.